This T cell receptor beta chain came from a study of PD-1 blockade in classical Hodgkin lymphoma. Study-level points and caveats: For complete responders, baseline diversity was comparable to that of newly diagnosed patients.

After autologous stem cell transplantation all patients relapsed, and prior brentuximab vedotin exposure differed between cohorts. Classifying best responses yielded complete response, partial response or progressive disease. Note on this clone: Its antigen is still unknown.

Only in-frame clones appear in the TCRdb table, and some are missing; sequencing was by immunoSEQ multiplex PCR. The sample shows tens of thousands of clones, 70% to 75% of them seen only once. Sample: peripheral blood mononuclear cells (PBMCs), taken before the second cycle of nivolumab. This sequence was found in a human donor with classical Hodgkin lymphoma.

The DNA of the CDR3 is TGTGCCAGCAGTTACGAAGGCAGAGACAATGAGCAGTTCTTC. It codes for CASSYEGRDNEQFF. This sequence joins TRBV6-5 and TRBJ2-1; no clear D gene. The CDR3 is made up of 14 amino acids. Per germline, CDR1 MNHEY and CDR2 SVGAGI. Trimming took 2 bases from V and 5 from J, leaving 10 bases between them.